This TCR beta chain emerged from a study of patients and donors after allogeneic stem cell transplantation. TCRdb recomputed calls from the RT-PCR reads with MiXCR, one row per CDR3 protein. The sample lists some 880,000 distinct CDR3 sequences, 15% to 20% occurring once. This sequence originates from a human donor who was either an allogeneic HSCT recipient or a stem cell or donor lymphocyte infusion donor (not recorded which). It is not recorded whose cells these are; they may come from a transplant donor. The sequenced sample was blood, either unsorted or a sorted T cell fraction (not recorded which).

The CDR3 DNA reads as TGTGCCAGCAGCAAATACATGGATCAGCCCCAGCATTTT. Translation: CASSKYMDQPQHF. V is TRBV7-2 and J is TRBJ1-5; no firm D call. Germline CDR1 reads SGHTA; CDR2 reads FQGNSA. Trimming removed 5 bases at V and 5 bases at J, with 10 bases between. CDR3 length: 13 amino acids.